This T cell receptor beta chain was identified during a study of cytomegalovirus exposure and HLA in healthy donors. The study's findings and limits: The study labeled more than 150 TCR beta chains cytomegalovirus-associated. A prior analysis recorded that most TCR beta V segments were productive about 90% or about 30% of the time. A later analysis linked a missense variant in DCLRE1C to the trimming of TCR beta V and J genes.

Concerning this clone: The antigen is undetermined.

V was shortened by 7 bases and J by 3 bases, with 16 bases between the two germline ends. CDR1 is MDHEN, CDR2 SYDVKM, per germline. This CDR3 is 14 amino acids long. Amplification used 60 Vbeta primers and 13 Jbeta primers. The data were produced by immunoSEQ multiplex PCR, yet TCRdb's version contains in-frame clones alone and is incomplete. The sample contains 150,000 to 200,000 clones, 65% to 90% of which appear only once. This chain connects TRBV28 to TRBJ2-7; TRBD2 might be the D (7 bases). The TCR comes from a woman younger than 35 in good health and CMV-seronegative. The source material was PBMCs. CDR3: CASTGGAGDYEQYF. In DNA, the CDR3 is TGTGCCAGCACTGGGGGGGCAGGAGACTACGAGCAGTACTTC.